This T cell receptor beta chain was obtained from a study of blood T cell repertoires in COVID-19. Overall study: Some COVID-19 samples were acute and others convalescent; all came from the United States, Italy and Spain.

The CDR3 runs to 12 residues. In germline, CDR1 is LNHDA, CDR2 SQIVND (reference sequence). V shed 10 bases and J shed 3 bases, with 11 bases lying between them. Authors' methods: Amplification of reference gene primers was used by the study to estimate nucleated cell counts. Repertoires were generated with immunoSEQ multiplex PCR, while TCRdb's copy carries only in-frame clones and drops some. That table is the source of V, J and clone size, and D and trimming were worked out from the DNA. The data contain some 190,000 clones, 80% to 90% of them seen just once; the ten biggest clones take up roughly 5%.

This sequence originates from an older woman with active or convalescent COVID-19. This chain joins TRBV19 and TRBJ2-3; a possible D gene is TRBD1 (5 bases). Sequenced material: peripheral blood. CDR3 sequence (DNA): TGTGCCATTAACAGGAGAACAGATACGCAGTATTTT. Translation gives CAINRRTDTQYF.